The sequence of this TCR beta chain was determined in a study of blood T cell repertoires in COVID-19. CDR1 SGHRS and CDR2 YFSETQ come from the germline V gene. V shed 5 bases and J shed 2 bases, with 16 bases lying between them. CDR3 size: 16 residues. Only in-frame clones appear in the TCRdb table, and some are missing; sequencing was by immunoSEQ multiplex PCR. The sample includes almost 400,000 clones, approximately 87% of them seen just once. The sample holds one count of this clone. Sequencing was carried out using PBMCs or T cells enriched from blood (not recorded which). The chain combines TRBV5-1 with TRBJ2-2; a possible D gene is TRBD2 (6 bases). The sequence was collected from a young woman with acute COVID-19. The CDR3 spells CASRPGAEGNTGELFF. DNA of the CDR3: TGCGCCAGCAGGCCCGGCGCGGAGGGAAACACCGGGGAGCTGTTTTTT.